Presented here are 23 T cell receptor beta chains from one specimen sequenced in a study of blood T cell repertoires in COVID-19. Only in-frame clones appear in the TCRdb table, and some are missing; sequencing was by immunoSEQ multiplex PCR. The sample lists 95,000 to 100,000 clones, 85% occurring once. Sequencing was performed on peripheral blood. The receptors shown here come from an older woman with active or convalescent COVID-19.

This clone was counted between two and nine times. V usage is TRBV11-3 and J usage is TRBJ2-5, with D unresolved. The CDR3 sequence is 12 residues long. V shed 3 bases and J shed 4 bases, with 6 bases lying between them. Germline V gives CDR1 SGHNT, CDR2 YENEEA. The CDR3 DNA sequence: TGTGCCAGCAGCTTGGAGAGAGAGACCCAGTACTTC. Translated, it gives CASSLERETQYF.

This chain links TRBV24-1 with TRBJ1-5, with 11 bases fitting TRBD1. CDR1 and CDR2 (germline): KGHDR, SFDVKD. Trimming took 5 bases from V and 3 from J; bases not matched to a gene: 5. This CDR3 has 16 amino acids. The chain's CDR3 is CATSGLGQGDNQPQHF. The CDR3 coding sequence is TGTGCCACCAGTGGTCTGGGACAGGGGGACAATCAGCCCCAGCATTTT.

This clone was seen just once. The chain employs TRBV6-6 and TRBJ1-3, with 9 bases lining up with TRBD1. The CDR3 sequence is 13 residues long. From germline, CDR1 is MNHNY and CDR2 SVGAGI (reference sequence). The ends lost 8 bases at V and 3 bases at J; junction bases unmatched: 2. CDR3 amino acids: CASGTGFGNTIYF. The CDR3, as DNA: TGTGCCAGCGGGACAGGGTTTGGAAACACCATATATTTT.

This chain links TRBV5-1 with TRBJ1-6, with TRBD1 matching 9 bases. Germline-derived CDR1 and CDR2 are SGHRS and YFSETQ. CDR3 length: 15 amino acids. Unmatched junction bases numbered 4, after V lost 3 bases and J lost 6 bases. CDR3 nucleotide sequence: TGCGCCAGCAGCTCCGGACAGGGGATTAATTCACCCCTCCACTTT. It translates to CASSSGQGINSPLHF.

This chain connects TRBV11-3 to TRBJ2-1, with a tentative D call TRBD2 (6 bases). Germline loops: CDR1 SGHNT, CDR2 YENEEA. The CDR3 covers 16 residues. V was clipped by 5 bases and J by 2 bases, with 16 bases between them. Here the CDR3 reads CASSPGSGGAYNEQFF. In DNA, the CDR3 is TGTGCCAGCAGCCCAGGAAGCGGAGGGGCCTACAATGAGCAGTTCTTC.

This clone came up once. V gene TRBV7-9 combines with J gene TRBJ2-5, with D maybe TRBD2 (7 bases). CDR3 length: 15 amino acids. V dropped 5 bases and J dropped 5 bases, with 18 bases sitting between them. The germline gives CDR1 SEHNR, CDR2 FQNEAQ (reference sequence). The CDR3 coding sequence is TGTGCCAGCAGCGGTTATGGGGGGGCGACGGAGACCCAGTACTTC. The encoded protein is CASSGYGGATETQYF.

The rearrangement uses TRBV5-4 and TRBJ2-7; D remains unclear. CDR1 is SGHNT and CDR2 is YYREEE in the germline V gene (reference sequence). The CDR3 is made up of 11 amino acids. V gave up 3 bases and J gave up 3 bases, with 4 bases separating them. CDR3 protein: CASSSYYEQYF. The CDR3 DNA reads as TGTGCCAGCAGCTCCTACTACGAGCAGTACTTC. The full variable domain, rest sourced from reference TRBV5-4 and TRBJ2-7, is ETGVTQSPTHLIKTRGQQVTLRCSSQSGHNTVSWYQQALGQGPQFIFQYYREEENGRGNFPPRFSGLQFPNYSSELNVNALELDDSALYLCASSSYYEQYFGPGTRLTVT.

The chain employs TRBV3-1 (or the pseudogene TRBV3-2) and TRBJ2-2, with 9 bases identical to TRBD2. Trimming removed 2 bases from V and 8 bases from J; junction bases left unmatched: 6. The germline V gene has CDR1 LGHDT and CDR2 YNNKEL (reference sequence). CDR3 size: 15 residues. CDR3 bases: TGTGCCAGCAGCCAAACGGGACTAGCTGCTGGGGAGCTGTTTTTT. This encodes CASSQTGLAAGELFF.

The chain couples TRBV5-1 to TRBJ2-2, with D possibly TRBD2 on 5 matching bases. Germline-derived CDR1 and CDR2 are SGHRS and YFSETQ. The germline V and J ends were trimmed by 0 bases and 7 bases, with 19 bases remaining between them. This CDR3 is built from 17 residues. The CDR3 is CASSLGPGPGGGGELFF. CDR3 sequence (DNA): TGCGCCAGCAGCTTGGGACCCGGGCCCGGAGGCGGCGGGGAGCTGTTTTTT.

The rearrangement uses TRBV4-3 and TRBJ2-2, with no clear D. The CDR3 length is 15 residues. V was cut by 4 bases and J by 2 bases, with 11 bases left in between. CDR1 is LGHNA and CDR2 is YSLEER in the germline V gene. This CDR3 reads CASSPVQLNTGELFF. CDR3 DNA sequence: TGCGCCAGCAGCCCCGTACAGCTCAACACCGGGGAGCTGTTTTTT.

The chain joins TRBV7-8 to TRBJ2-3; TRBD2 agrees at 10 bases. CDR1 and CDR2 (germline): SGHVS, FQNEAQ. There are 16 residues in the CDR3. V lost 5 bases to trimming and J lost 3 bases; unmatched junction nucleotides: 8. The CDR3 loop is CASSLIAGGSTDTQYF. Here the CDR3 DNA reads TGTGCCAGCAGCCTCATAGCGGGAGGTTCGACAGATACGCAGTATTTT.

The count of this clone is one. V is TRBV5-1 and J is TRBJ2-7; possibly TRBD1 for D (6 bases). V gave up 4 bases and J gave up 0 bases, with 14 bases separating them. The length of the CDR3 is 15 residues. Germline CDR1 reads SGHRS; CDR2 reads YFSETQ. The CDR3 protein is CASSEQGHSSYEQYF. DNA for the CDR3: TGCGCCAGCAGCGAACAGGGACACAGCTCCTACGAGCAGTACTTC.

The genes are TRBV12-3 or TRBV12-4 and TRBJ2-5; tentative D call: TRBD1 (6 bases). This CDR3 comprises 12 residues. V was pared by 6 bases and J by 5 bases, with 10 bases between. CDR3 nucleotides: TGTGCCAGCAGCCGGACAGTTGAGACCCAGTACTTC. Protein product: CASSRTVETQYF.

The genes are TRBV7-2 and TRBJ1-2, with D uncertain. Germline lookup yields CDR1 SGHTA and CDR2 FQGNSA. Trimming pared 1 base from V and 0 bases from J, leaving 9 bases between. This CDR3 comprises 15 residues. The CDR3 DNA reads TGTGCCAGCAGCTTAGGAGACTCAGCTAACTATGGCTACACCTTC. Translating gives CASSLGDSANYGYTF.

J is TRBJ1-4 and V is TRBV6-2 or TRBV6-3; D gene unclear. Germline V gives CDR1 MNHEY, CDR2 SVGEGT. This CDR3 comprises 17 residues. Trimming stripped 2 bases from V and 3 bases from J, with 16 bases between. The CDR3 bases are TGTGCCAGCAGTTACGCCCGGATGCGGGCGGCTAATGAAAAACTGTTTTTT. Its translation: CASSYARMRAANEKLFF.

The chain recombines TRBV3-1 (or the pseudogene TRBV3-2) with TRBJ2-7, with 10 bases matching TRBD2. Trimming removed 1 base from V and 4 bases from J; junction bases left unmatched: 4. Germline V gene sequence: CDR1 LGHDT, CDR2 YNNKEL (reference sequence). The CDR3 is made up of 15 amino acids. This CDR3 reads CASSQVSSGSYEQYF. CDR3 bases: TGTGCCAGCAGCCAAGTCTCTAGCGGGAGTTACGAGCAGTACTTC.

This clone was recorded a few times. CDR3 coding DNA: TGTGCCAGCACCCCGGGACAGAACTACGAGCAGTACTTC. Protein sequence: CASTPGQNYEQYF. The J gene is TRBJ2-7, the V gene TRBV28; 7 nucleotides line up with TRBD1. The length of the CDR3 is 13 residues. V lost 7 bases to trimming and J lost 3 bases; unmatched junction nucleotides: 6. Germline CDR1 and CDR2: MDHEN and SYDVKM.

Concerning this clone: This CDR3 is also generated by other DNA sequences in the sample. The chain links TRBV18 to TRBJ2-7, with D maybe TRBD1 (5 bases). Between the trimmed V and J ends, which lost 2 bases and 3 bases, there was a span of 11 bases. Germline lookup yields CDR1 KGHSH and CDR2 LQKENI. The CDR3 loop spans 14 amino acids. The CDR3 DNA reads TGTGCCAGCTCACCAGGAACAGGAGACTACGAGCAGTACTTC. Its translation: CASSPGTGDYEQYF.

The CDR3 is CASSTPYGEKLFF. DNA of the CDR3: TGTGCCAGCAGCACGCCCTACGGTGAAAAACTGTTTTTT. The gene calls are TRBV7-9 and TRBJ1-4; D gene uncertain. The CDR3 contains 13 residues. Germline values: CDR1 SEHNR, CDR2 FQNEAQ (reference sequence). V gave up 5 bases and J gave up 7 bases, with 11 bases separating them.

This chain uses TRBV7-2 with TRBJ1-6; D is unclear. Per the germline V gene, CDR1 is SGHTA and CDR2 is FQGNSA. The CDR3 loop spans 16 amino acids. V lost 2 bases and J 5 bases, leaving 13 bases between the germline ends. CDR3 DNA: TGTGCCAGCAGCTTACGATGGTGGAGAGATAATTCACCCCTCCACTTT. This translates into CASSLRWWRDNSPLHF.

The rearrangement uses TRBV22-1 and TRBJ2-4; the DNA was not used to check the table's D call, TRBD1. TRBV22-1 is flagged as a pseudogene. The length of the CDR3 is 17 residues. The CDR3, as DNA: TGTCCTGGGAGCGCTTGCGGCAGGGGGCTGGACAAAAACATTCAGTACTTC. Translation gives CPGSACGRGLDKNIQYF.

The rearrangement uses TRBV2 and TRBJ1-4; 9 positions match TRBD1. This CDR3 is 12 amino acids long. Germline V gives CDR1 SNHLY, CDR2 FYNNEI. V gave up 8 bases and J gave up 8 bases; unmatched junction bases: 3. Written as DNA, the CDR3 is TGTGCCAGCGGGACAGGGTGGGAAAAACTGTTTTTT. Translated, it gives CASGTGWEKLFF. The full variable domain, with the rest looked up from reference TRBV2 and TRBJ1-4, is EPEVTQTPSHQVTQMGQEVILRCVPISNHLYFYWYRQILGQKVEFLVSFYNNEISEKSEIFDDQFSVERPDGSNFTLKIRSTKLEDSAMYFCASGTGWEKLFFGSGTQLSVL.

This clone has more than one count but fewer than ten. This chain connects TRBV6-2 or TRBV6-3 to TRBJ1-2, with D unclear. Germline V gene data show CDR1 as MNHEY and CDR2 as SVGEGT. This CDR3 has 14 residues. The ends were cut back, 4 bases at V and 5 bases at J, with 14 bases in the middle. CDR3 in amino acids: CASSLRRGIYGYTF. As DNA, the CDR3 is TGTGCCAGCAGTTTGAGGCGGGGAATATATGGCTACACCTTC.